This T cell receptor (beta chain) originates from a study of cytomegalovirus exposure and HLA in healthy donors. Study in general: An analysis done earlier identified fewer than 140 million unique TCR beta sequences from about 180 million T cells. Study-wide points: In a later analysis, common viral pathogens appeared linked to several of the most significant clusters. It was reported that the classifier diagnosed cytomegalovirus status with high specificity and sensitivity in both the original and validation cohorts. In an earlier analysis, productive rearrangement rates for most beta V segments clustered near 87% or 30%.

The PCR employed 60 Vbeta primers together with 13 Jbeta primers. Data came from immunoSEQ multiplex PCR; TCRdb stores just in-frame clones and leaves some out. The sample yields hundreds of thousands of clones, approximately 70% seen once. A word on this clone: The antigen is not known.

The CDR3 has 15 amino acids. Germline V gives CDR1 SGHDT, CDR2 YYEEEE. V shed 1 base and J shed 5 bases, with 14 bases lying between them. The chain combines TRBV5-6 with TRBJ2-3; a possible D gene is TRBD2 (5 bases). The sequence came from a female donor in good health and CMV-seronegative. Sample: PBMCs. In nucleotides, the CDR3 is TGTGCCAGCAGCTTGCCGGTCGGAGAGGGAGATACGCAGTATTTT. Its translation is CASSLPVGEGDTQYF.